This T cell receptor beta chain comes out of a study of cytomegalovirus exposure and HLA in healthy donors. The wider study: Drawn from HLA-typed donors, some 80 million unique TCRs were held in an early data release.

PCR amplification relied on 60 Vbeta primers (plus 13 Jbeta primers). Some clones are missing from TCRdb's copy, which holds only in-frame ones; the method was immunoSEQ multiplex PCR. The table shows some 150,000 clones, with roughly 80% occurring only once. The CDR3 contains 13 residues. Trimming shortened V by 6 bases and J by 5 bases, and 11 bases separated the two germline ends. Germline V gene sequence: CDR1 MNHEY, CDR2 SVGAGI. The material sequenced was PBMCs. The chain has TRBV6-5 and TRBJ1-5, with a weak D call TRBD1 (6 bases). The sequence was collected from a woman in her twenties or thirties in good health and CMV-seropositive. The CDR3 DNA follows: TGTGCCAGCAGGACAGGCTTGCATCAGCCCCAGCATTTT. Protein sequence: CASRTGLHQPQHF.